These 3 T cell receptor beta chains originate from one sample sequenced in a study of metastatic and nonmetastatic thyroid tumors. TCRdb re-called the PCR reads via MiXCR. The table lists 20,000 to 30,000 clones, roughly 21% of them singletons. All patients were untreated before thyroid surgery. The sample taken for sequencing was blood. Receptors were obtained from a male donor with papillary thyroid cancer or a benign thyroid nodule (not recorded which). Some clones in this sample may be carry-over from other donors' samples.

This clone is classed as medium-sized. The chain is built from TRBV28 and TRBJ2-7; 9 bases are a match to TRBD1. Trimming took 8 bases from V and 0 from J; bases not matched to a gene: 11. In germline, CDR1 is MDHEN, CDR2 SYDVKM. The CDR3 length is 16 residues. CDR3 loop: CASHVTGQGASYEQYF. Here the CDR3 DNA reads TGTGCCAGCCACGTGACGGGACAGGGTGCCTCCTACGAGCAGTACTTC.

This clone was counted at least ten times. The chain joins TRBV11-1 to TRBJ2-7; possible D gene TRBD1, 6 bases. Germline V gives CDR1 SGHAT, CDR2 FQDESV (reference sequence). The CDR3 spans 18 residues. The V gene lost 8 bases and the J gene lost 0 bases, with 26 bases spanning the gap. The CDR3 DNA reads TGTGCCAGCTACGACACCCGAGTGCAGGGGTTAACCTCCTACGAGCAGTACTTC. It specifies CASYDTRVQGLTSYEQYF.

The rearrangement uses TRBV18 and TRBJ1-3; the D gene is possibly TRBD1 (5 bases). The CDR3 has 16 amino acids. With 6 bases removed from V and 4 bases from J, the gap between germline ends came to 19 bases. Per the germline V gene, CDR1 is KGHSH and CDR2 is LQKENI. The CDR3 is CASSRRELTAGNTIYF. The CDR3 DNA reads TGTGCCAGCTCCCGTCGAGAATTGACAGCCGGAAACACCATATATTTT.